The clone carrying this T cell receptor (beta chain) has ten or more counts. This CDR3 is built from 11 residues. Trimming took off 5 bases at V and 2 bases at J, with 3 bases between the two ends. Per germline, CDR1 KGHSH and CDR2 LQKENI. TCRdb itself ran the 5' RACE reads through MiXCR, one entry per CDR3 protein. This repertoire shows tens of thousands of distinct CDR3 sequences, more than 3% found once; its top ten account for 1.9%. The data were taken from a study of neurological immune-mediated disorders. The sequence was obtained from a woman in her thirties or forties with multiple sclerosis. Sequencing was done on a sample of CD4+ T cells from blood. This chain joins TRBV18 and TRBJ2-5; no reliable D call. CDR3 sequence (DNA): TGTGCCAGCTCAGTTCAAGAGACCCAGTACTTC. Residues: CASSVQETQYF.